This TCR beta chain was profiled in a study of blood T cell repertoires in COVID-19. Overall study: Sources were T cells, B-cell-depleted T cells, or PBMCs; the material itself was cDNA or gDNA.

This clone has only a few counts. Per the study methods: Nucleated cell counts were estimated from reference gene primer amplification. Assay used: immunoSEQ multiplex PCR; TCRdb lists only in-frame clones, some missing. That table supplies the V and J calls and clone size; D and trimming were determined from the DNA. The sample yields approximately 220,000 clones, 65% to 85% seen once. This CDR3 comprises 15 residues. Between the trimmed V and J ends, which lost 7 bases and 2 bases, there was a span of 17 bases. Germline loops: CDR1 MNHNY, CDR2 SVGAGI (reference sequence). The V and J genes are TRBV6-6 and TRBJ2-5; D is possibly TRBD1 (5 bases). This TCR was sampled from a woman of 80 years or more with acute or convalescent COVID-19. Sequencing was carried out using peripheral blood. DNA for the CDR3: TGTGCCAGCAAAACCACAGGCGAGCTTCAAGAGACCCAGTACTTC. This encodes CASKTTGELQETQYF.